Below are 30 T cell receptor beta chains sequenced from a single sample in a study of Graves' ophthalmopathy and Graves' hyperthyroidism. RNA transcripts provided the template for amplifying TCR beta CDR3 regions. First-round RT-PCR used HTBI primers; second-round multiplex PCR followed. One entry per CDR3 protein, called by TCRdb with MiXCR from the multiplex PCR reads. This sample has around 1.1 million distinct CDR3 sequences; 36% occur once, and the top ten carry 11%. Sample: peripheral blood or thyroid tissue (not recorded which). These receptors were taken from an adult man with Graves' hyperthyroidism.

This chain joins TRBV7-2 and TRBJ2-7; 10 bases are a match to TRBD1. Germline values: CDR1 SGHTA, CDR2 FQGNSA. The CDR3 is 16 amino acids. The junction had 10 bases not matched to a gene; V was cut back by 5 bases and J by 3 bases. CDR3 in DNA: TGTGCCAGCAGCCCCGGCCAGGGACAGGGGCTCTACGAGCAGTACTTC. This translates into CASSPGQGQGLYEQYF.

A note on this clonotype: This may stem from a read error, because a much larger clone lies one nucleotide away. The chain uses TRBV10-3 and TRBJ2-7, with 8 positions matching TRBD1. The V segment lost 5 bases and the J segment 3 bases; nucleotides outside the gene matches: 6. Germline V gene lookup returns CDR1 ENHRY and CDR2 SYGVKD. This CDR3 has 14 amino acids. CDR3 amino acids: CAISYTGTGYEQYF. For the CDR3, the DNA is TGTGCCATCAGTTACACCGGGACAGGCTACGAGCAGTACTTC.

This clonotype was observed a handful of times. The rearrangement joins TRBV4-3 to TRBJ2-7, with D unclear. CDR3 length: 14 residues. Trimming removed 0 bases from V and 3 bases from J, with 9 bases in between. Germline CDR1 and CDR2: LGHNA and YSLEER. CDR3 in amino acids: CASSQDKGFYEQYF. The CDR3 DNA reads TGCGCCAGCAGCCAAGATAAGGGATTCTACGAGCAGTACTTC.

The chain combines TRBV4-1 with TRBJ2-2; D uncertain. CDR3 size: 15 residues. V was shortened by 4 bases and J by 4 bases, with 13 bases between the two germline ends. The V gene's germline CDR1 is MGHRA and CDR2 YSYEKL. In DNA form, the CDR3 reads TGCGCCAGCAGCCTCCAACCCGGACGCACCGGGGAGCTGTTTTTT. As protein: CASSLQPGRTGELFF.

The V and J genes are TRBV10-2 and TRBJ2-3; TRBD1 matches 11 bases. This CDR3 region has 17 residues. Germline loops: CDR1 WSHSY, CDR2 SAAADI. V was clipped by 4 bases and J by 4 bases; unmatched bases: 10. The CDR3 DNA reads TGCGCCAGCAGTGGGACAGGGGGCTTCCAAGGCGCAGATACGCAGTATTTT. Amino acid sequence: CASSGTGGFQGADTQYF.

As for this clonotype: A single base separates this from a much larger clone, so it may be a read error. The rearrangement uses TRBV20-1 and TRBJ2-7; possible D gene TRBD2, 6 bases. The length of the CDR3 is 11 residues. The germline gives CDR1 DFQATT, CDR2 SNEGSKA (reference sequence). The CDR3 region has the DNA TGCAATGCGGCGACTAGTGACGAGCAGTACTTC. Amino acids: CNAATSDEQYF.

The chain carries TRBV30 and TRBJ1-5; 7 bases align to TRBD1. The CDR3 extends over 16 amino acids. V shed 0 bases, J shed 2 bases, and the junction held 7 bases outside the gene matches. Germline loops: CDR1 GTSNPN, CDR2 SVGIG (reference sequence). CDR3 sequence reads: CAWSVKGQAGNQPQHF. The CDR3, as DNA: TGTGCCTGGAGTGTAAAAGGACAGGCTGGCAATCAGCCCCAGCATTTT.

This sequence joins TRBV29-1 and TRBJ2-5, with unresolved D. The V end was cut by 7 bases, the J end by 4 bases, with 13 bases between. Germline V gives CDR1 SQVTM, CDR2 ANQGSEA. The CDR3 is made up of 12 amino acids. DNA of the CDR3: TGCAGCGGCCAGATAGGAATAGAGACCCAGTACTTC. This encodes CSGQIGIETQYF.

This sequence joins TRBV4-1 and TRBJ1-4; D is unresolved. CDR3 size: 14 residues. Trimming left V 2 bases short and J 7 bases short, with 11 bases between. From germline, CDR1 is MGHRA and CDR2 YSYEKL. CDR3 sequence: CASSQRTWSEKLFF. The DNA for the CDR3 is TGCGCCAGCAGCCAACGAACGTGGAGTGAAAAACTGTTTTTT.

This clonotype was observed many times. This chain uses TRBV14 with TRBJ1-5; D is unresolved. The CDR3 extends over 14 amino acids. Per germline, CDR1 SGHDN and CDR2 FVKESK. V gave up 7 bases and J gave up 6 bases, with 16 bases separating them. In nucleotides, the CDR3 is TGTGCCAGCACCCGGTGCGCTTCATCTCAGCCCCAGCATTTT. It is translated as CASTRCASSQPQHF.

The table lists this clonotype with many counts. The V and J genes are TRBV7-2 and TRBJ2-2; 9 nucleotides match TRBD1. The CDR3 extends over 15 amino acids. Germline assignment: CDR1 SGHTA and CDR2 FQGNSA. With 6 bases clipped from V and 3 bases from J, the junction kept 5 bases outside the gene matches. The chain's CDR3 is CASRTQGAHTGELFF. CDR3 DNA: TGTGCCAGCAGGACACAGGGGGCACACACCGGGGAGCTGTTTTTT.

This chain links TRBV9 with TRBJ2-1, with a weak D call TRBD1 (6 bases). Germline V lookup: CDR1 SGDLS, CDR2 YYNGEE. The V gene lost 4 bases and the J gene lost 7 bases, with 15 bases spanning the gap. CDR3 length equals 14 residues. CDR3 DNA sequence: TGTGCCAGCAGCCCAATACAGGGTGTGAATGAGCAGTTCTTC. It translates to CASSPIQGVNEQFF.

As for this clonotype: One base away lies a much larger clone, so this may be a sequencing read error. The CDR3 protein is CSAGETISNYGYAF. The CDR3 region has the DNA TGCAGCGCGGGGGAGACAATTTCTAACTATGGCTACGCCTTC. The chain couples TRBV29-1 to TRBJ1-2; perhaps TRBD1 as D (5 bases). Germline V gene data show CDR1 as SQVTM and CDR2 as ANQGSEA. The CDR3 spans 14 residues. Together with reference TRBV29-1 and TRBJ1-2, the CDR3 gives the full variable domain: SAVISQKPSRDICQRGTSLTIQCQVDSQVTMMFWYRQQPGQSLTLIATANQGSEATYESGFVIDKFPISRPNLTFSTLTVSNMSPEDSSIYLCSAGETISNYGYAFGSGTRLTVV.

This clonotype has at least ten counts. The chain joins TRBV12-3 or TRBV12-4 to TRBJ1-1; D may be TRBD1 (5 bases). The length of the CDR3 is 13 residues. Deletions cut 5 bases from V and 1 base from J, with 8 bases between. CDR3: CASSPTENTEAFF. The CDR3 DNA is TGTGCCAGCAGTCCGACAGAGAACACTGAAGCTTTCTTT.

The rearrangement joins TRBV13 to TRBJ2-7; D might be TRBD2 (7 bases). V lost 0 bases, J lost 5 bases, and 17 bases lay in between. The V gene's germline CDR1 is PRHDT and CDR2 FYEKMQ (reference sequence). The CDR3 spans 16 residues. CDR3 bases: TGTGCCAGCAGCTTAGGCGAAGGGGGGGTATTCCACGAGCAGTACTTC. It is translated as CASSLGEGGVFHEQYF.

This clonotype was detected ten times or more. This chain joins TRBV7-6 and TRBJ1-4, with D perhaps TRBD1 (6 bases). The ends were cut back, 5 bases at V and 8 bases at J, with 21 bases in the middle. The CDR3 runs 16 residues. The germline gives CDR1 SGHVS, CDR2 FNYEAQ. For the CDR3, the DNA is TGTGCCAGCAGCATAGGGGGGGTCCAGGGGCAGGAAAAACTGTTTTTT. Amino acid sequence: CASSIGGVQGQEKLFF.

J is TRBJ2-7 and V is TRBV28, with unresolved D. This CDR3 contains 10 residues. Germline loops: CDR1 MDHEN, CDR2 SYDVKM. Trimming removed 3 bases from V and 6 bases from J, with 3 bases in between. The CDR3 DNA reads as TGTGCCAGCAGTTTCCCCGAGCAGTACTTC. Its translation is CASSFPEQYF.

The J gene is TRBJ1-6, the V gene TRBV2; 7 bases align to TRBD1. Germline trimming cut 6 bases from V and 8 bases from J; bases unmatched to any gene: 13. The germline CDR1 and CDR2 sequences are SNHLY and FYNNEI. This CDR3 spans 16 amino acids. CDR3 loop: CASRVGGRDSHSPLHF. DNA for the CDR3: TGTGCCAGCAGGGTGGGGGGACGGGACAGCCATTCACCCCTCCACTTT. Together with reference TRBV2 and TRBJ1-6, the CDR3 gives the full variable domain: EPEVTQTPSHQVTQMGQEVILRCVPISNHLYFYWYRQILGQKVEFLVSFYNNEISEKSEIFDDQFSVERPDGSNFTLKIRSTKLEDSAMYFCASRVGGRDSHSPLHFGNGTRLTVT.

The chain couples TRBV5-1 to TRBJ1-4; no clear D gene. CDR1 SGHRS and CDR2 YFSETQ come from the germline V gene. The CDR3 has 16 residues. V was shortened by 6 bases and J by 3 bases, with 18 bases between the two germline ends. The CDR3 DNA reads TGCGCCAGCATGGCCATCGGCGGACGTGCTAATGAAAAACTGTTTTTT. It encodes CASMAIGGRANEKLFF.

With regard to this clonotype: A much more abundant neighbour one base away suggests this may be a read error. The chain couples TRBV12-3 or TRBV12-4 to TRBJ1-5, with 8 positions matching TRBD1. J lost 6 bases, V lost 6 bases, and 7 bases had no gene match. CDR3 length equals 14 residues. The CDR3: CASRKTGGSQPQHF. The CDR3 coding sequence is TGTGCCAGCAGAAAAACAGGGGGTAGTCAGCCCCAGCATTTT.

This clonotype appeared a few times. The chain links TRBV20-1 to TRBJ1-1; maybe TRBD1 (6 bases). The V end lost 1 base, the J end lost 3 bases, and 27 bases lay between the germline ends. The CDR3 runs 19 residues. Germline values: CDR1 DFQATT, CDR2 SNEGSKA (reference sequence). The CDR3 loop reads CSARGGPFRGREVDTEAFF. The CDR3 bases are TGCAGTGCTAGAGGGGGGCCCTTTCGGGGGCGCGAGGTGGACACTGAAGCTTTCTTT.

This clonotype was seen many times. The chain couples TRBV20-1 to TRBJ2-7; 9 bases are shared with TRBD2. V lost 5 bases to trimming and J lost 7 bases; unmatched junction nucleotides: 18. Germline CDR1 and CDR2: DFQATT and SNEGSKA (reference sequence). The CDR3 extends over 16 amino acids. CDR3 residues: CSAPPDAGGLLGEQYF. DNA of the CDR3: TGCAGTGCTCCCCCCGATGCGGGAGGGCTTCTGGGTGAGCAGTACTTC.

The chain carries TRBV25-1 and TRBJ2-1; no definite D call. Germline V gives CDR1 MGHDK, CDR2 SYGVNS. V was shortened by 2 bases and J by 5 bases, with 7 bases between the two germline ends. CDR3 size: 13 residues. The DNA of the CDR3 is TGTGCCAGCAGTGAAAACATAGACAATGAGCAGTTCTTC. Residues: CASSENIDNEQFF.

This clonotype showed up just a few times. V and J are TRBV6-5 and TRBJ2-7; D is possibly TRBD1 (6 bases). CDR1 is MNHEY and CDR2 is SVGAGI in the germline V gene. V lost 2 bases to trimming and J lost 0 bases, with 14 bases between them. This CDR3 region has 16 residues. The chain's CDR3 is CASSYPLDRSSYEQYF. As DNA, the CDR3 is TGTGCCAGCAGTTACCCCTTGGACAGAAGCTCCTACGAGCAGTACTTC.

The chain is built from TRBV12-3 or TRBV12-4 and TRBJ1-1; possible D gene TRBD1, 5 bases. V shed 4 bases and J shed 6 bases, with 18 bases lying between them. The CDR3 has 15 amino acids. CDR3 residues: CASSYGDARGAEAFF. The DNA for the CDR3 is TGTGCCAGCAGTTACGGGGACGCCCGCGGGGCTGAAGCTTTCTTT.

This clonotype occurred many times. The chain recombines TRBV7-2 with TRBJ1-6; D possibly corresponds to TRBD1 (6 bases). Germline V gene data show CDR1 as SGHTA and CDR2 as FQGNSA. There are 15 residues in the CDR3. Deletions cut 4 bases from V and 6 bases from J, with 13 bases between. Here the CDR3 reads CASSWNRDGNSPLHF. In DNA, the CDR3 is TGTGCCAGCAGCTGGAACAGGGATGGTAATTCACCCCTCCACTTT.

J is TRBJ1-1 and V is TRBV4-1; a possible D gene is TRBD1 (5 bases). The CDR3 has 15 amino acids. The V and J ends lost 0 bases and 8 bases respectively, with 16 bases between them. CDR1 is MGHRA, CDR2 YSYEKL, per germline. CDR3 loop: CASSQDFGDPGEAFF. CDR3 coding DNA: TGCGCCAGCAGCCAAGATTTTGGGGACCCAGGGGAAGCTTTCTTT.

J is TRBJ2-7 and V is TRBV7-2, with D maybe TRBD1 (5 bases). V was clipped by 3 bases and J by 3 bases, with 9 bases between them. CDR3 size: 13 residues. In germline, CDR1 is SGHTA, CDR2 FQGNSA. The CDR3 region has the DNA TGTGCCAGCAGCTTTTACAGGAACTACGAGCAGTACTTC. Amino acid sequence: CASSFYRNYEQYF.

This clonotype showed up many times. Just one base apart from a much larger clone, this may be a read error. The chain combines TRBV11-2 with TRBJ2-5; D unclear. Germline V gene data show CDR1 as SGHAT and CDR2 as FQNNGV. The length of the CDR3 is 11 residues. V gave up 7 bases and J gave up 5 bases, with 8 bases separating them. In nucleotides, the CDR3 is TGTGCCAGCAACCCTGGGGAGACCCAGTACTTC. Its translation is CASNPGETQYF.

The CDR3: CASSLDRGAGANVLTF. Written as DNA, the CDR3 is TGTGCCAGCAGTTTAGATCGGGGCGCTGGGGCCAACGTCCTGACTTTC. V is TRBV12-3 or TRBV12-4 and J is TRBJ2-6; D is perhaps TRBD1 or TRBD2 (5 bases each). The CDR3 runs 16 residues. The germline V and J ends were trimmed by 1 base and 2 bases, with 9 bases remaining between them.